This is a list of T cell receptor beta chains from one sample in a study of response to subunit inactivated influenza vaccine. TCRdb re-called the RT-PCR reads with MiXCR, one entry per CDR3 protein. The table includes about 700,000 distinct CDR3 sequences, approximately 14% detected once. The specimen comprised PBMCs from blood, sampled 14 days before vaccination. Receptors were obtained from a man aged 45 to 65 who received an inactivated influenza vaccine. Each CDR3 is given with its conserved first and last residue. Each record gives: V gene, J gene, D gene, clone size, CDR3 DNA, CDR3 protein. D genes are given only for firm matches. Clone sizes are given selectively: once, few, many, or a class where the clone is expanded.

TRBV12-3/TRBV12-4	TRBJ1-2	NA	many	TGTGCCACCTTTGGAGGGTCTGGAGGCTACACCTTC	CATFGGSGGYTF
TRBV7-2	TRBJ1-3	TRBD1	NA	TGTGCCAGCAGCTTAGGGGGACAGGGGGGCACCATATATTTT	CASSLGGQGGTIYF
TRBV7-6	TRBJ2-3	TRBD1	NA	TGTGCCAGCAGCCCCTCCCGGGACAGGGGGCTGGATACGCAGTATTTT	CASSPSRDRGLDTQYF
TRBV20-1	TRBJ2-3	NA	few	TGCAGTGCTAGAGTAGCGAGAGGCACAGATACGCAGTATTTT	CSARVARGTDTQYF
TRBV7-3	TRBJ2-7	NA	NA	TGTGCCAGCAGCTTAGGCAGGGCGGGACGCTACGAGCAGTACTTC	CASSLGRAGRYEQYF
TRBV20-1	TRBJ2-3	TRBD2	few	TGCAGTGCTAGAAACTCGGGACTAGGAACAGATACGCAGTATTTT	CSARNSGLGTDTQYF
TRBV5-5	TRBJ2-3	NA	NA	TGTGCCAGCAGCTTCCCCGGCCCGAGGGATACGCAGTATTTT	CASSFPGPRDTQYF
TRBV15	TRBJ2-2	NA	NA	TGTGCCACCAGCCAGGGAGGGGGAACTACCGGGGAGCTGTTTTTT	CATSQGGGTTGELFF
TRBV13	TRBJ1-1	NA	NA	TGTGCCAGCAGCCTCATGTCCGGGACCGCTGAAGCTTTCTTT	CASSLMSGTAEAFF
TRBV5-4	TRBJ2-5	TRBD1	NA	TGTGCCAGCAGCTCCCGGGACAGGGTAATGGAGACCCAGTACTTC	CASSSRDRVMETQYF
TRBV11-2	TRBJ2-7	NA	NA	TGTGCCAGCGGGAGGGGGCTCGACGAGCAGTACTTC	CASGRGLDEQYF
TRBV11-2	TRBJ2-7	TRBD2	few	TGTGCCAGCAGCTTAGTTGCGGGAGACTTGGCCTTCTACGAGCAGTACTTC	CASSLVAGDLAFYEQYF
TRBV7-9	TRBJ1-5	NA	NA	TGTGCCAGCAGCGGACCCGGGAGCGGGGATCAGCCCCAGCATTTT	CASSGPGSGDQPQHF
TRBV7-8	TRBJ2-7	TRBD1	NA	TGTGCCAGCAGCGACCCGGGACAGGGGGACGAGCAGTACTTC	CASSDPGQGDEQYF
TRBV7-2	TRBJ2-1	TRBD2	NA	TGTGCCAGCAGCGTAGCCTCTAGCGGGAGTGGTGAGCAGTTCTTC	CASSVASSGSGEQFF
TRBV20-1	TRBJ2-1	NA	few	TGCAGTATTCTAGCGCCCAACTACAATGAGCAGTTCTTC	CSILAPNYNEQFF
TRBV20-1	TRBJ1-6	TRBD1	once	TGCAGTGCTAGAGACTCTGGGACAGGGTCGTCTTCACCCCTCCACTTT	CSARDSGTGSSSPLHF
TRBV6-2/TRBV6-3	TRBJ2-2	NA	many	TGTGCCAGCAGTTATGGGTCCGGGGAGCTGTTTTTT	CASSYGSGELFF
TRBV27	TRBJ1-4	TRBD1	few	TGTGCCAGCAGTTCTCGACAGGGGATAACGAATGAAAAACTGTTTTTT	CASSSRQGITNEKLFF
TRBV14	TRBJ1-1	TRBD1	few	TGTGCCAGCAGCCAACATAACAGGGGGCCCACTGAAGCTTTCTTT	CASSQHNRGPTEAFF
TRBV7-2	TRBJ1-3	NA	many	TGTGCCAGCAGCTTGTATGCGGGGTATGGAAACACCATATATTTT	CASSLYAGYGNTIYF
TRBV28	TRBJ2-3	NA	few	TGTGCCAGCAGTCCTCGTGGGTTGAGGTGGGGCACAGATACGCAGTATTTT	CASSPRGLRWGTDTQYF
TRBV10-3	TRBJ1-1	NA	NA	TGTGCCATCAGTGAGGGGGTCTCCACTGAAGCTTTCTTT	CAISEGVSTEAFF
TRBV4-1	TRBJ1-1	NA	few	TGCGCCACCAAGATGGGGGGGGCGAACACTGAAGCTTTCTTT	CATKMGGANTEAFF
TRBV25-1	TRBJ2-1	TRBD2	few	TGTGCCAGCACTCCCATCGGGTCCCCTAGCGGGATTTTTGAGCAGTTCTTC	CASTPIGSPSGIFEQFF
TRBV7-9	TRBJ2-5	NA	few	TGTGCCAGCAGCTTAGCCCAGCCTGAGACCCAGTACTTC	CASSLAQPETQYF
TRBV7-2	TRBJ2-6	NA	NA	TGTGCCAGCAGCTTAGCGGGACTCAACTCTGGGGCCAACGTCCTGACTTTC	CASSLAGLNSGANVLTF
TRBV29-1	TRBJ2-3	NA	many	TGCAGCGTTGAACAAGGGAAGGGCTACACAGATACGCAGTATTTT	CSVEQGKGYTDTQYF
TRBV29-1	TRBJ1-1	NA	NA	TGCAGCGTTAGGGTGGGGGCTTACACTGAAGCTTTCTTT	CSVRVGAYTEAFF
TRBV5-1	TRBJ1-1	NA	NA	TGCGCCAGCAGCCTTCTAGGGGTAGCTGAAGCTTTCTTT	CASSLLGVAEAFF
TRBV6-1	TRBJ2-7	NA	many	TGTGCCAGCAGGAGACATATCTCCTACGAGCAGTACTTC	CASRRHISYEQYF
TRBV12-3/TRBV12-4	TRBJ2-7	TRBD1	NA	TGTGCCAGCAGTCCGAGACAGGGGGCCGAGCAGTACTTC	CASSPRQGAEQYF
TRBV12-3/TRBV12-4	TRBJ2-5	NA	NA	TGTGCCAGCAGTTTATACCGTTTGACCCAGTACTTC	CASSLYRLTQYF